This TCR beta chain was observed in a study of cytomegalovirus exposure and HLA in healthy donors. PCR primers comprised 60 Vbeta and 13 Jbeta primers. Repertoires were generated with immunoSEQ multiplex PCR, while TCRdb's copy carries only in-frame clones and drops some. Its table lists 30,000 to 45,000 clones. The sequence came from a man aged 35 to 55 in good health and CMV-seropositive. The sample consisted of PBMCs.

CDR3 in DNA: TGTGCCAGCAGCCAAGAGCGACCGGGAGGGCCGATAATAAACACCGGGGAGCTGTTTTTT. It yields the protein CASSQERPGGPIINTGELFF. The rearrangement links TRBV4-2 to TRBJ2-2; 8 nucleotides align to TRBD2. The germline CDR1 and CDR2 sequences are LGHNA and YNFKEQ. The CDR3 is 20 residues long. V dropped 0 bases and J dropped 2; count of bases not matched to a gene: 14.